The 19 T cell receptor beta chains presented below share a single source sample, sequenced in a study of tumor-infiltrating lymphocytes in primary liver carcinoma. Joint extraction of RNA and DNA used roughly 18-34 mg of bulk tissue that was unsorted. A primer in the constant region served to generate TCR beta cDNA from about 480 ng of total RNA. It was through three nested multiplex PCR rounds of slightly modified ARM-PCR that TCR beta libraries arose. The study ran its first two PCR rounds for nine to eleven cycles each, using TRBV1-TRBV30 forward primers and a C-beta reverse primer. In TCRdb, the multiplex PCR reads were re-called with MiXCR into one record per CDR3 protein. The profile shows approximately 24,000 distinct CDR3 sequences, about three quarters of them singletons. Specimen: liver tumor tissue from sampling region 3. Subset meaning: tumor region T3, left-lateral pole. Source of these receptors: a middle-aged man with primary liver carcinoma and hepatitis B virus infection.

Comment on this clonotype: At one end the junction does not follow the germline gene, possibly because of a read error. V and J are TRBV6-2 or TRBV6-3 and TRBJ2-1, with D unclear. The CDR3 length is 14 residues. In germline, CDR1 is MNHEY, CDR2 SVGEGT. CDR3 coding DNA: TGTGCCAGCGGTTTGCCCGTTCCATACAATGGGCAGTTCTTC. Translation: CASGLPVPYNGQFF.

The chain links TRBV11-2 to TRBJ2-1; D is possibly TRBD1 (5 bases). Germline V gene lookup returns CDR1 SGHAT and CDR2 FQNNGV. The V gene lost 6 bases and the J gene lost 9 bases, with 18 bases spanning the gap. The CDR3 loop spans 14 amino acids. The CDR3 DNA is TGTGCCAGCAGTTCATACAGGCTAGTTAGTGAGCAGTTCTTC. Amino acid sequence: CASSSYRLVSEQFF.

The chain joins TRBV13 to TRBJ2-7, with D perhaps TRBD2 (5 bases). This CDR3 contains 14 residues. The V end lost 3 bases, the J end lost 0 bases, and 9 bases lay between the germline ends. Germline CDR1 reads PRHDT; CDR2 reads FYEKMQ (reference sequence). CDR3 loop: CASSLISDSYEQYF. CDR3 nucleotides: TGTGCCAGCAGCTTGATTAGCGACTCCTACGAGCAGTACTTC.

The V and J genes are TRBV11-2 and TRBJ2-2; 9 bases are shared with TRBD2. The germline gives CDR1 SGHAT, CDR2 FQNNGV. This CDR3 spans 16 amino acids. The CDR3 sequence is CVSSLVALAGTRELFF. CDR3 DNA: TGTGTCAGTAGCTTAGTGGCGCTAGCGGGAACCAGGGAGCTGTTTTTT. Full variable domain (outside the CDR3, taken from reference TRBV11-2 and TRBJ2-2): EAGVAQSPRYKIIEKRQSVAFWCNPISGHATLYWYQQILGQGPKLLIQFQNNGVVDDSQLPKDRFSAERLKGVDSTLKIQPAKLEDSAVYLCVSSLVALAGTRELFFGEGSRLTVL.

The rearrangement links TRBV12-5 to TRBJ2-2, with 7 bases fitting TRBD2. The CDR3 totals 16 residues. Germline values: CDR1 LGHNT, CDR2 FRNRAP. V lost 5 bases and J lost 16; bases outside the gene matches: 22. The CDR3 here is CASGVERGSGTGVPFF. Written as DNA, the CDR3 is TGTGCTAGTGGTGTGGAGCGGGGATCAGGCACCGGGGTGCCGTTTTTT.

The genes are TRBV29-1 and TRBJ2-7, with 8 bases matching TRBD2. Germline V CDR1 and CDR2: SQVTM, ANQGSEA. This CDR3 has 14 amino acids. The CDR3, as DNA: TGCAACGCTGCTACTAGCGGAACCGAAGCCGAGCAGTACTTC. Translated, it gives CNAATSGTEAEQYF.

In the case of this clonotype: It is likely a read error, because the conserved phenylalanine at the end of the CDR3 is missing. The DNA is omitted, as the CDR3 cannot be located on it reliably, and the CDR3 follows TCRdb's listing. The rearrangement links TRBV10-3 to TRBJ1-5. Counting both end residues, the CDR3 totals 14 amino acids. CDR1 and CDR2 from the germline V gene are ENHRY and SYGVKD. This chain's CDR3 is CAISEFEGDQPQRL.

This rearrangement joins TRBV10-3 to TRBJ2-7; unclear D gene. The CDR3 consists of 13 residues. With 6 bases removed from V and 5 bases from J, the gap between germline ends came to 14 bases. Germline CDR1 reads ENHRY; CDR2 reads SYGVKD. The CDR3 region has the DNA TGTGCCATCAGAGAATCTAGGGTGGACGAGCAGTACTTC. Translated, it gives CAIRESRVDEQYF.

Concerning this clonotype: An end of the junction differs from the germline gene, which may be a read error. The chain combines TRBV11-2 with TRBJ2-1, with 7 bases that match TRBD2. The germline gives CDR1 SGHAT, CDR2 FQNNGV. The CDR3 extends over 16 amino acids. In DNA, the CDR3 is TGCGCCGGCAGCTTAGAGCTCCTAGCGGAAATGAATGAGCAGTTCTTC. Protein product: CAGSLELLAEMNEQFF.

Many counts were recorded for this clonotype. The V gene is TRBV29-1, the J gene TRBJ2-7, with 10 bases identical to TRBD2. Trimming removed 4 bases from V and 6 bases from J; junction bases left unmatched: 9. Germline lookup yields CDR1 SQVTM and CDR2 ANQGSEA. This CDR3 has 14 residues. CDR3 in DNA: TGCAGCGTTGCTACTAGCGGGACCGAAGCCGAGCAGTACTTC. Translating gives CSVATSGTEAEQYF.

This clonotype was counted a few times. CDR3 DNA: TGTGCTAGTGCCGACCAACTAGTAGTGCATATGCAGTATTTT. It translates to CASADQLVVHMQYF. The rearrangement joins TRBV12-5 to TRBJ2-3, with D perhaps matching TRBD2 (5 bases). V lost 7 bases, J lost 11 bases, and 22 bases lay in between. The CDR3 extends over 14 amino acids. Germline V gene data show CDR1 as LGHNT and CDR2 as FRNRAP.

This clonotype was found many times. This chain links TRBV7-9 with TRBJ2-1; the match to TRBD2 covers 14 bases. J gave up 10 bases and V 5 bases, and 7 bases lay outside the gene matches. The CDR3 runs 15 residues. CDR1 is SEHNR and CDR2 is FQNEAQ in the germline V gene (reference sequence). The CDR3 sequence: CASSPPGLAGVEQFF. The CDR3 DNA reads as TGTGCCAGCAGCCCACCGGGACTAGCGGGAGTCGAGCAGTTCTTC.

With regard to this clonotype: The junction departs from the called germline gene at one end, perhaps through a read error. This chain links TRBV4-1 with TRBJ1-2; 7 bases match TRBD1. Germline lookup yields CDR1 MGHRA and CDR2 YSYEKL. The CDR3 has 14 amino acids. CDR3 sequence: CASRQGDRNYGYTF. CDR3 bases: TGCGCCAGCAGGCAAGGGGACAGAAACTACGGCTACACCTTC.

With regard to this clonotype: At one end the junction does not follow the germline gene, possibly because of a read error. V gene TRBV4-1 combines with J gene TRBJ2-7, with 7 bases aligning to TRBD2. There are 16 residues in the CDR3. Germline V gene data show CDR1 as MGHRA and CDR2 as YSYEKL. The CDR3 here is CANSQSLAEPPYGQYF. The CDR3 DNA sequence: TGCGCCAACAGCCAATCCCTAGCGGAGCCACCTTACGGGCAGTACTTC.

A word on this clonotype: One end of the junction fails to match germline, which may point to a read error. Here the CDR3 reads CVSSQTPGEGKEAQYF. CDR3 in DNA: TGTGTCAGCAGCCAAACTCCTGGCGAAGGGAAAGAGGCCCAGTACTTC. The chain couples TRBV11-2 to TRBJ2-5, with D unclear. This CDR3 is 16 amino acids long. In germline, CDR1 is SGHAT, CDR2 FQNNGV.

Written as DNA, the CDR3 is TGTGCCAGCAGCCTCGAAGTGGGGCAGGGTCGAAGAGACGACACCTTC. It translates to CASSLEVGQGRRDDTF. The rearrangement links TRBV7-8 to TRBJ1-2, with D tentatively TRBD1 (5 bases). Germline V CDR1 and CDR2: SGHVS, FQNEAQ. Trimming stripped 5 bases from V and 12 bases from J, with 28 bases between. The CDR3 consists of 16 residues. The full variable domain, rest sourced from reference TRBV7-8 and TRBJ1-2, is GAGVSQSPRYKVAKRGQDVALRCDPISGHVSLFWYQQALGQGPEFLTYFQNEAQLDKSGLPSDRFFAERPEGSVSTLKIQRTQQEDSAVYLCASSLEVGQGRRDDTFGSGTRLTVV.

Notes on this clonotype: A much larger clone differs from this one at a single base, so this may be a read error. The chain has TRBV27 and TRBJ2-1, with TRBD2 identical over 9 bases. CDR3 size: 16 residues. Trimming at V came to 8 bases and at J to 5 bases, leaving 13 bases not matched to a gene. Germline V gives CDR1 MNHEY, CDR2 SMNVEV (reference sequence). As DNA, the CDR3 is TGTGCCAGCGGTTCCGCCCTAGCGGGATATAACAATGAGCAGTTCTTC. Protein product: CASGSALAGYNNEQFF.

In the case of this clonotype: A read error may produce the germline difference seen at one junction end. The genes are TRBV7-9 and TRBJ2-2, with D hard to call. In germline, CDR1 is SEHNR, CDR2 FQNEAQ (reference sequence). CDR3 length: 13 amino acids. The CDR3 loop is CASSSENTGELFF. The CDR3 DNA sequence: TGTGCCAGTAGCTCCGAGAACACCGGGGAGCTGTTTTTT.

On this clonotype: Because the CDR3 is missing its conserved closing phenylalanine or tryptophan, this is likely a read error. This chain connects TRBV4-3 to TRBJ2-7; D is unclear. CDR1 and CDR2 from the germline V gene are LGHNA and YSLEER. The CDR3 extends over 15 amino acids. V dropped 0 bases and J dropped 3 bases, with 12 bases sitting between them. The DNA of the CDR3 is TGCGCCAGCAGCCAAGATCTGGAGACTCACTACGAGCAGTACTCC. It is translated as CASSQDLETHYEQYS.